The 21 T cell receptor beta chains presented below share a single source sample, sequenced in a study of spatial heterogeneity in lung cancer. Indicated time point: sample taken at primary tumor resection. TCRs were sequenced from unsorted whole RNA of tumor, nontumor lung or PBMC. TCRdb passed the 5' RACE reads through MiXCR, listing each CDR3 protein once. Of 49,000 or so distinct CDR3 sequences listed, roughly 12% are singletons. The sequencing used PBMCs, collected at surgery. Source of these receptors: a female donor with early-stage non-small cell lung cancer.

This clonotype has at least ten counts. V is TRBV27 and J is TRBJ1-1, with 10 bases aligning to TRBD1. J lost 4 bases, V lost 6 bases, and 5 bases had no gene match. The CDR3 covers 14 residues. Germline lookup yields CDR1 MNHEY and CDR2 SMNVEV (reference sequence). This CDR3 is CASRVGTGVTEAFF. The DNA for the CDR3 is TGTGCCAGCAGAGTAGGGACAGGGGTCACTGAAGCTTTCTTT.

This clonotype was counted only a few times. The rearrangement joins TRBV6-2 or TRBV6-3 to TRBJ2-7; 11 nucleotides line up with TRBD1. Germline values: CDR1 MNHEY, CDR2 SVGEGT. This CDR3 contains 15 residues. With 0 bases clipped from V and 4 bases from J, the junction kept 2 bases outside the gene matches. CDR3 protein: CASSYSGTGGYEQYF. CDR3 nucleotide sequence: TGTGCCAGCAGTTACTCTGGGACAGGGGGTTACGAGCAGTACTTC.

This clonotype was found a few times. The chain carries TRBV30 and TRBJ2-1; D is unclear. Germline CDR1 is GTSNPN and CDR2 is SVGIG (reference sequence). Trimming cost V 0 bases and J 8 bases, with 5 bases left between them. This CDR3 is built from 11 residues. CDR3 coding DNA: TGTGCCTGGAGTGTGGGTGATGAGCAGTTCTTC. Translating gives CAWSVGDEQFF.

The table lists this clonotype with many counts. The DNA of the CDR3 is TGTGCCAGCAGCTGGACGGTGAACACCGGGGAGCTGTTTTTT. As protein: CASSWTVNTGELFF. The chain uses TRBV7-2 and TRBJ2-2, with no clear D. The CDR3 length is 14 residues. Trimming shortened V by 4 bases and J by 1 base, and 7 bases separated the two germline ends. Looked up from germline, CDR1 is SGHTA and CDR2 is FQGNSA.

The chain uses TRBV10-3 and TRBJ2-5; TRBD1 agrees at 10 bases. CDR3 size: 14 residues. V lost 8 bases, J lost 7 bases, and 10 bases stayed unmatched. Per the germline V gene, CDR1 is ENHRY and CDR2 is SYGVKD. The CDR3, as DNA: TGTGCCATCGCCGGGACAGGGGCTTCAGGGACCCAGTACTTC. It yields the protein CAIAGTGASGTQYF.

This chain joins TRBV27 and TRBJ2-5; D call uncertain. Per the germline V gene, CDR1 is MNHEY and CDR2 is SMNVEV (reference sequence). This CDR3 comprises 13 residues. With 5 bases removed from V and 3 bases from J, the gap between germline ends came to 10 bases. CDR3 residues: CASSLQSEETQYF. The CDR3 DNA is TGTGCCAGCAGTCTTCAGAGTGAAGAGACCCAGTACTTC.

The chain carries TRBV12-3 or TRBV12-4 and TRBJ1-3, with D perhaps matching TRBD1 (5 bases). CDR3 length: 14 residues. V lost 2 bases and J lost 2, with 7 bases in between. CDR3 sequence (DNA): TGTGCCAGCAGTTTATGGGGGGCTGGAAACACCATATATTTT. Translated: CASSLWGAGNTIYF.

The rearrangement links TRBV20-1 to TRBJ2-3; D perhaps matches TRBD2 (7 bases). Germline CDR1 is DFQATT and CDR2 is SNEGSKA (reference sequence). Trimming stripped 1 base from V and 3 bases from J, with 14 bases between. This CDR3 has 15 amino acids. The CDR3 DNA is TGCAGTGCTAGAGGGCGCAGGGGAGGGACAGATACGCAGTATTTT. Protein: CSARGRRGGTDTQYF.

In its sample, this clonotype was seen many times. The chain employs TRBV6-5 and TRBJ2-3, with TRBD1 matching over 9 bases. The CDR3 is made up of 14 amino acids. Germline CDR1 reads MNHEY; CDR2 reads SVGAGI. V was clipped by 2 bases and J by 6 bases; unmatched bases: 3. The DNA for the CDR3 is TGTGCCAGCAGTTACGGGACAGGGTATGATACGCAGTATTTT. Its protein is CASSYGTGYDTQYF.

This clonotype was detected a few times. The chain carries TRBV10-3 and TRBJ2-3; no definite D call. This CDR3 spans 13 amino acids. Germline V gene lookup returns CDR1 ENHRY and CDR2 SYGVKD. The ends were cut back, 10 bases at V and 1 base at J, with 12 bases in the middle. The CDR3 region is CATQGQGTDTQYF. CDR3 nucleotides: TGTGCCACCCAAGGGCAAGGCACAGATACGCAGTATTTT.

The chain is built from TRBV7-9 and TRBJ2-3; 10 nucleotides match TRBD2. Germline trimming cut 3 bases from V and 0 bases from J; bases unmatched to any gene: 9. The CDR3 totals 18 residues. Germline V lookup: CDR1 SEHNR, CDR2 FQNEAQ (reference sequence). The CDR3 region has the DNA TGTGCCAGCAGCTTTCGGCTAGCGGGGGACCATAGCACAGATACGCAGTATTTT. The encoded protein is CASSFRLAGDHSTDTQYF.

V is TRBV20-1 and J is TRBJ1-6; D remains ambiguous. V was pared by 5 bases and J by 7 bases, with 12 bases between. This CDR3 region has 13 residues. Germline V gives CDR1 DFQATT, CDR2 SNEGSKA (reference sequence). The CDR3 is CSALTVGNSPLHF. Written as DNA, the CDR3 is TGCAGTGCTCTAACAGTTGGGAATTCACCCCTCCACTTT.

Here the CDR3 reads CASSLGGGVEKLFF. The CDR3 DNA is TGTGCCAGCTCACTCGGAGGGGGAGTGGAAAAACTGTTTTTT. This rearrangement joins TRBV18 to TRBJ1-4; D might be TRBD1 (6 bases). The germline V and J ends were trimmed by 4 bases and 8 bases, with 14 bases remaining between them. Germline V gives CDR1 KGHSH, CDR2 LQKENI. The CDR3 runs to 14 residues.

The rearrangement joins TRBV19 to TRBJ1-1; D is undetermined. The CDR3 spans 12 residues. V was pared by 6 bases and J by 8 bases, with 13 bases between. CDR1 is LNHDA, CDR2 SQIVND, per germline (reference sequence). Written as DNA, the CDR3 is TGTGCCAGTAGCGCCAGGCTGGAGGAAGCTTTCTTT. Translation gives CASSARLEEAFF.

This clonotype was counted at least ten times. The genes are TRBV16 and TRBJ1-1; D gene ambiguous. The CDR3 length is 14 residues. The germline V and J ends were trimmed by 5 bases and 1 base, with 11 bases remaining between them. CDR1 is KGHSY and CDR2 is FQNENV in the germline V gene. Here the CDR3 reads CASSSHYSNTEAFF. In nucleotides, the CDR3 is TGTGCCAGCAGCAGCCACTATTCGAACACTGAAGCTTTCTTT.

This clonotype was recorded a few times. The chain combines TRBV28 with TRBJ1-1; possibly TRBD1 for D (5 bases). Trimming removed 5 bases from V and 5 bases from J, with 9 bases in between. Per the germline V gene, CDR1 is MDHEN and CDR2 is SYDVKM. The CDR3 totals 12 residues. As DNA, the CDR3 is TGTGCCAGCAGTACAGGACTGACTGAAGCTTTCTTT. It translates to CASSTGLTEAFF.

In this sample, this clonotype turned up a few times. The chain links TRBV6-5 to TRBJ2-2; tentative D call: TRBD1 (5 bases). The CDR3 spans 13 residues. V was pared by 5 bases and J by 6 bases, with 10 bases between. Germline V gene lookup returns CDR1 MNHEY and CDR2 SVGAGI. The CDR3 protein is CASSPTGPGELFF. The CDR3 DNA sequence: TGTGCCAGCAGTCCAACAGGCCCCGGGGAGCTGTTTTTT.

V and J are TRBV28 and TRBJ1-1; D remains unclear. The CDR3 has 12 residues. Per the germline V gene, CDR1 is MDHEN and CDR2 is SYDVKM. Trimming took off 6 bases at V and 7 bases at J, with 12 bases between the two ends. The CDR3 sequence: CASSHPSLEAFF. The CDR3 DNA follows: TGTGCCAGCAGCCACCCTAGCCTTGAAGCTTTCTTT.

This clonotype was observed a handful of times. For the CDR3, the DNA is TGTGCCAGCAGCGCTTTCGACAGGGACGAGCAGTACTTC. Translation gives CASSAFDRDEQYF. The chain links TRBV7-6 to TRBJ2-7; 7 bases are a match to TRBD1. After removal of 5 bases from V and 5 bases from J, the junction contained 6 bases not matched to a gene. CDR3 size: 13 residues. Germline V gene lookup returns CDR1 SGHVS and CDR2 FNYEAQ.

The rearrangement joins TRBV7-2 to TRBJ2-3, with a weak D call TRBD2 (6 bases). The germline V gene encodes CDR1 SGHTA and CDR2 FQGNSA. V lost 4 bases and J lost 3, with 8 bases in between. The CDR3 is 13 amino acids. The CDR3 spells CASSSGVTDTQYF. DNA of the CDR3: TGTGCCAGCAGCTCGGGGGTTACAGATACGCAGTATTTT. Filled out from reference TRBV7-2 and TRBJ2-3, the complete variable domain reads GAGVSQSPSNKVTEKGKDVELRCDPISGHTALYWYRQSLGQGLEFLIYFQGNSAPDKSGLPSDRFSAERTGGSVSTLTIQRTQQEDSAVYLCASSSGVTDTQYFGPGTRLTVL.

This clonotype was recorded a few times. V usage is TRBV6-2 or TRBV6-3 and J usage is TRBJ2-5, with 7 bases identical to TRBD1. Trimming at V came to 1 base and at J to 5 bases, leaving 13 bases not matched to a gene. CDR1 and CDR2 from the germline V gene are MNHEY and SVGEGT. CDR3 length: 17 residues. CDR3 in amino acids: CASSYLRQGPTHETQYF. The CDR3 bases are TGTGCCAGCAGTTACTTAAGACAGGGCCCGACCCACGAGACCCAGTACTTC.